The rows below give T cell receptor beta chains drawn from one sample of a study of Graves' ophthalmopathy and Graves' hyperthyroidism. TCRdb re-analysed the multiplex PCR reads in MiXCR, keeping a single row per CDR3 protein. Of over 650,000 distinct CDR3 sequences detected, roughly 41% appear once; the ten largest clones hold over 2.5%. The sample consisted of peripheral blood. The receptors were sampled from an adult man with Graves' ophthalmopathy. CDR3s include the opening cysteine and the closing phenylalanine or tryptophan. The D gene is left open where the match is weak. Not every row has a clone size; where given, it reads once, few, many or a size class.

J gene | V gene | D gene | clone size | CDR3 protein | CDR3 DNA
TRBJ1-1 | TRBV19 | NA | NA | CASFRVSNTEAFF | TGTGCCAGTTTCCGGGTCTCTAACACTGAAGCTTTCTTT
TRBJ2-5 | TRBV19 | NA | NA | CAQGPETQYF | TGTGCACAGGGTCCAGAGACCCAGTACTTC
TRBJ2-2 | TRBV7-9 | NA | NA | CASGLGNTGELFF | TGTGCAAGCGGCTTAGGGAACACCGGGGAGCTGTTTTTT
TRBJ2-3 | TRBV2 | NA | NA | CASVSVDYTQYF | TGTGCCAGCGTTTCTGTAGACTATACGCAGTATTTT
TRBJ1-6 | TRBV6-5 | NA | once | CASSYTGFGSPLHF | TGTGCCAGCAGTTACACAGGCTTTGGTTCACCCCTCCACTTT
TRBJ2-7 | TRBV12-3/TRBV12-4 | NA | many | CASSPPTDYYEQYF | TGTGCCAGCAGCCCCCCGACAGACTACTACGAGCAGTACTTC
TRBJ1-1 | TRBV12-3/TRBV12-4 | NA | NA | CAGNSLGGNTEAFF | TGTGCCGGCAACTCATTGGGAGGGAACACTGAAGCTTTCTTT
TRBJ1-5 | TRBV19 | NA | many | CASSRDTYQPQHF | TGTGCCAGTAGTAGGGACACTTATCAGCCCCAGCATTTT
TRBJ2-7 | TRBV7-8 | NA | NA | CASSYETGSYEQYF | TGTGCCAGCAGCTATGAGACAGGTAGCTACGAGCAGTACTTC
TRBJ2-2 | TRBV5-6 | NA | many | CASSLRRRNTGELFF | TGTGCCAGCAGCTTGCGACGTAGGAACACCGGGGAGCTGTTTTTT
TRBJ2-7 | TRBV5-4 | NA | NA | CASSLGFGEQYF | TGTGCCAGCAGCTTGGGGTTTGGGGAGCAGTACTTC
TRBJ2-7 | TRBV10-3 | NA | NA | CASSPQGLHEQYF | TGTGCCAGCAGTCCCCAGGGGCTCCACGAGCAGTACTTC
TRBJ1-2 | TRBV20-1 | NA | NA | CSARDEGYGYTF | TGCAGTGCTAGAGACGAGGGCTATGGCTACACCTTC
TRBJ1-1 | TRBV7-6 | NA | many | CASSFDRALGQDTEAFF | TGTGCCAGCAGCTTCGACCGGGCCCTAGGCCAGGACACTGAAGCTTTCTTT
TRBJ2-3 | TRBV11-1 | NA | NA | CASRPEADTQYF | TGTGCCAGCAGGCCCGAGGCAGATACGCAGTATTTT
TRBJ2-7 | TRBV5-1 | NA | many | CASSLAGRGSYEQYF | TGCGCCAGCAGCTTGGCCGGCAGGGGATCCTACGAGCAGTACTTC
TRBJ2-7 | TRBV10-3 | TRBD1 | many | CASGDRGSSYEQYF | TGTGCCAGTGGGGACAGGGGATCTTCCTACGAGCAGTACTTC
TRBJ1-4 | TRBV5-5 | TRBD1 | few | CASSGDRNEKLFF | TGTGCCAGCAGCGGGGACAGAAATGAAAAACTGTTTTTT
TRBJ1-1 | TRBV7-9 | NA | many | CAAGCSDTEAFF | TGTGCAGCAGGGTGCAGCGACACTGAAGCTTTCTTT
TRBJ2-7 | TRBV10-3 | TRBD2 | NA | CAISEYGAGSDNEQYF | TGTGCCATCAGTGAGTATGGAGCGGGAAGTGACAATGAGCAGTACTTC